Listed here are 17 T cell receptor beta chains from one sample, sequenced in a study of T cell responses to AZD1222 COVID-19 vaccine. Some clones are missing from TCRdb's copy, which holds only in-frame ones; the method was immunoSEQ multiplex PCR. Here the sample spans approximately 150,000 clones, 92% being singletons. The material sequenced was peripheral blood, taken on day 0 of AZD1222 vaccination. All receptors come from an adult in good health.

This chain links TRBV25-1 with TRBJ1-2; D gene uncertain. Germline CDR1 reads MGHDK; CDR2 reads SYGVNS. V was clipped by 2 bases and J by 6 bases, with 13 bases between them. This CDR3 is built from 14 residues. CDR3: CASSEAGPTNGYTF. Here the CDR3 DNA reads TGTGCCAGCAGTGAAGCCGGCCCGACTAATGGCTACACCTTC.

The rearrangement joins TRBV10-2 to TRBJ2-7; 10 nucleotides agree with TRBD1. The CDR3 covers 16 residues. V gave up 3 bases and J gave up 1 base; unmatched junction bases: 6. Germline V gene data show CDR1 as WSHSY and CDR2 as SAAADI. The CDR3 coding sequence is TGCGCCAGCAGTGATCAAGGGACAGGGGCTTCCTACGAGCAGTACTTC. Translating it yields CASSDQGTGASYEQYF.

The CDR3 region has the DNA TGTGCCTGGAGCGACAGGACTTCCCTTACCTACGAGCAGTACTTC. This encodes CAWSDRTSLTYEQYF. This chain uses TRBV30 with TRBJ2-7; possibly TRBD1 for D (6 bases). Trimming removed 3 bases at V and 2 bases at J, with 17 bases between. Germline V gene sequence: CDR1 GTSNPN, CDR2 SVGIG (reference sequence). The CDR3 consists of 15 residues.

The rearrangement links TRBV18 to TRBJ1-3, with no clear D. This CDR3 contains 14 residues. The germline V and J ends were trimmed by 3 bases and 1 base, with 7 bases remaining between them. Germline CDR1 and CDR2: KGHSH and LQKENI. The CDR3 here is CASSPPGSGNTIYF. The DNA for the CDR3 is TGTGCCAGCTCACCCCCCGGGTCTGGAAACACCATATATTTT.

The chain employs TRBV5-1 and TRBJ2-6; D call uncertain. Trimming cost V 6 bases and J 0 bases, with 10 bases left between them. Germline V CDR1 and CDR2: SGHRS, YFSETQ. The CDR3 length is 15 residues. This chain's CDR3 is CASTPDGSGANVLTF. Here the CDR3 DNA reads TGCGCCAGCACCCCGGACGGCTCTGGGGCCAACGTCCTGACTTTC.

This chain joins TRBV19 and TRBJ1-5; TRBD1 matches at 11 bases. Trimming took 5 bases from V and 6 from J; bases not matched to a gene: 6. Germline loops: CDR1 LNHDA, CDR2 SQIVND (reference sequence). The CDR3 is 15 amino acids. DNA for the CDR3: TGTGCCAGTAGTGTCGGACAGGGGGCGGTTCAGCCCCAGCATTTT. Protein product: CASSVGQGAVQPQHF.

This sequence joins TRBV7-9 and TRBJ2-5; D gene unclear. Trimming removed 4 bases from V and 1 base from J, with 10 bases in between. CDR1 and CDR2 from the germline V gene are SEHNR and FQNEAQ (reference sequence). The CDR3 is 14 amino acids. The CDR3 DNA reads TGTGCCAGCAGCTCGACTTGGGGCCAAGAGACCCAGTACTTC. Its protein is CASSSTWGQETQYF. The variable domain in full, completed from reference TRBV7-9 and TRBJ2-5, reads DTGVSQNPRHKITKRGQNVTFRCDPISEHNRLYWYRQTLGQGPEFLTYFQNEAQLEKSRLLSDRFSAERPKGSFSTLEIQRTEQGDSAMYLCASSSTWGQETQYFGPGTRLLVL.

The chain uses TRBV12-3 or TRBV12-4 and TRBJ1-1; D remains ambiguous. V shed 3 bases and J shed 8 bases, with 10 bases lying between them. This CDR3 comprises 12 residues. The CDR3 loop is CASSFGAWEAFF. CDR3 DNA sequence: TGTGCCAGCAGTTTTGGAGCGTGGGAAGCTTTCTTT.

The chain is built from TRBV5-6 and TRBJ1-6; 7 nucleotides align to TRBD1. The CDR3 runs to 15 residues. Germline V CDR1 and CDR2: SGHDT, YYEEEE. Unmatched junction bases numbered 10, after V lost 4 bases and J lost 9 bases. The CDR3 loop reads CASSLVDRVGSPLHF. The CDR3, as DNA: TGTGCCAGCAGCCTTGTCGACAGGGTCGGTTCACCCCTCCACTTT.

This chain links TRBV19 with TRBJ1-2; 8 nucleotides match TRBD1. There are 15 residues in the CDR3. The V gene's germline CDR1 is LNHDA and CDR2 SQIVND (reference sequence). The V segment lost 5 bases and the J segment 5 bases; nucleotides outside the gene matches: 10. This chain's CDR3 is CASSEGQVGLYGYTF. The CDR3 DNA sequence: TGTGCCAGTAGTGAGGGACAGGTCGGGCTGTATGGCTACACCTTC.

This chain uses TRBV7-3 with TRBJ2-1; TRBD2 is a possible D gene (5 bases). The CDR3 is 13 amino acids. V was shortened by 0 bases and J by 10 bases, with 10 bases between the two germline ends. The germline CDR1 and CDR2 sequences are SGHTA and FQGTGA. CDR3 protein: CASSLTGIAEQFF. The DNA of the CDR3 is TGTGCCAGCAGCTTAACGGGAATAGCGGAGCAGTTCTTC.

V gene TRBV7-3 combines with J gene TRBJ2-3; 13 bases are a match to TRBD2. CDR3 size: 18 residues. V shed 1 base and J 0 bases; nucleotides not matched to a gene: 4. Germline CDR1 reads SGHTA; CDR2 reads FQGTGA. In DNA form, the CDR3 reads TGTGCCAGCAGCTTAAGACTAGCGGGAGGCCCAAGCACAGATACGCAGTATTTT. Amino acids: CASSLRLAGGPSTDTQYF.

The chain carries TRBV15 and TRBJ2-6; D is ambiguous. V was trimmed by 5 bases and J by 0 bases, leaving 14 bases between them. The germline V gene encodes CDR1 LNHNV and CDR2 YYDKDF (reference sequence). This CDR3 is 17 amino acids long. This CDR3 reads CATSAGVALSGANVLTF. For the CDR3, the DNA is TGTGCCACCAGCGCTGGGGTAGCCCTCTCTGGGGCCAACGTCCTGACTTTC.

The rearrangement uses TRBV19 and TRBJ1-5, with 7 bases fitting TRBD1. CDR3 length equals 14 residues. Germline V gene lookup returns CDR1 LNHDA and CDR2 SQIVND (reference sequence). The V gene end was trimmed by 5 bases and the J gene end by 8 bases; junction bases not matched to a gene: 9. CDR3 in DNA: TGTGCCAGTAGTGCTGGGACAGAGAAAAAGCCCCAGCATTTT. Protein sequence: CASSAGTEKKPQHF.

CDR3 sequence (DNA): TGTGCCTGGAGGGTCCGGCACCTCTCCTACAATGAGCAGTTCTTC. Its protein product is CAWRVRHLSYNEQFF. The chain has TRBV30 and TRBJ2-1; no clear D. Germline CDR1 and CDR2: GTSNPN and SVGIG (reference sequence). The germline V and J ends were trimmed by 3 bases and 0 bases, with 12 bases remaining between them. The CDR3 consists of 15 residues.

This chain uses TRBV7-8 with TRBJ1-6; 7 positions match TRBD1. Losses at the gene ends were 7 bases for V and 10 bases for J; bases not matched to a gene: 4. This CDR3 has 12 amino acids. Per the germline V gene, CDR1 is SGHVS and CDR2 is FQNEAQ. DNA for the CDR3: TGTGCCAGCACGACAGGGCGGTCACCCCTCCACTTT. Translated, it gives CASTTGRSPLHF. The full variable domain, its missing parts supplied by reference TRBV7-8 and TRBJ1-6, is GAGVSQSPRYKVAKRGQDVALRCDPISGHVSLFWYQQALGQGPEFLTYFQNEAQLDKSGLPSDRFFAERPEGSVSTLKIQRTQQEDSAVYLCASTTGRSPLHFGNGTRLTVT.

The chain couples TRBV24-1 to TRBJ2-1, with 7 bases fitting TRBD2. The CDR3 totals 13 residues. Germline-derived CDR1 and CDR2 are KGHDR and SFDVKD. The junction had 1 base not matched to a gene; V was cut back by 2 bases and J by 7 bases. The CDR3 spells CATSDWGGNEQFF. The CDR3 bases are TGTGCCACCAGTGATTGGGGGGGGAATGAGCAGTTCTTC.